The rows below give T cell receptor beta chains drawn from one sample of a study of blood T cell repertoires in COVID-19. Method: immunoSEQ multiplex PCR; TCRdb's copy keeps in-frame clones and lacks some. The sample carries some 85,000 clones, roughly 74% recorded once. The sample taken for sequencing was peripheral blood. These receptors all stem from a man in his sixties or seventies with COVID-19, enrolled during active disease. Each CDR3 is given with its conserved first and last residue. The order of the fields is D gene, clone size, V gene, J gene, CDR3 DNA, CDR3 protein. D genes are given only for firm matches. The listing skips clone size in some rows; elsewhere it reads once, few, many or a size class.

TRBD2	-	TRBV28	TRBJ2-7	TGTGCCAGCAGGCCAACTAGCGGAAGCTACGAGCAGTACTTC	CASRPTSGSYEQYF
TRBD2	few	TRBV6-2/TRBV6-3	TRBJ2-7	TGTGCCAGCAGCCGCGCGCGGCTAGCGGGAACCTACGAGCAGTACTTC	CASSRARLAGTYEQYF
-	medium-sized	TRBV30	TRBJ2-2	TGTGCCTGGACCTTGTCCCACTTGAGGTCCGGGGAGCTGTTTTTT	CAWTLSHLRSGELFF
-	-	TRBV11-3	TRBJ2-2	TGTGCCAGCAGCCCCGACAGTAACACCGGGGAGCTGTTTTTT	CASSPDSNTGELFF
-	-	TRBV5-6	TRBJ1-2	TGTGCCAGCAGCTTGTCGACAGGCAACTATGGCTACACCTTC	CASSLSTGNYGYTF
-	-	TRBV6-2/TRBV6-3	TRBJ1-2	TGTGCCAGCAGTCGGGACAAGGGAATGTATGGCTACACCTTC	CASSRDKGMYGYTF
-	-	TRBV11-3	TRBJ1-6	TGTGCCAGCAGCTTAGATCAAGGAGGAAGCTCCTATAATTCACCCCTCCACTTT	CASSLDQGGSSYNSPLHF
TRBD1	-	TRBV19	TRBJ1-2	TGTGCCAGTAGCAGACAGGGTTCCTATGGCTACACCTTC	CASSRQGSYGYTF
TRBD2	-	TRBV19	TRBJ2-1	TGTGCCAGTAGGTCGGAGGGACTAGCGGCTGGCAGGTTCTTC	CASRSEGLAAGRFF
-	-	TRBV20-1	TRBJ1-2	TGCAGTGCTAGTTTGGGGTTGGGGGCCTATGGCTACACCTTC	CSASLGLGAYGYTF
-	-	TRBV5-1	TRBJ2-7	TGCGCCAGCAGCACCGGACAGAGCTCCTACGAGCAGTACTTC	CASSTGQSSYEQYF
-	-	TRBV20-1	TRBJ2-7	TGCAGTGCTAGTTCCGGGACAATCGACGAGCAGTACTTC	CSASSGTIDEQYF
-	-	TRBV27	TRBJ1-5	TGTGCCAGCAGACAGGGTTCTCGCAATCAGCCCCAGCATTTT	CASRQGSRNQPQHF
-	-	TRBV30	TRBJ2-7	TGTGCCTGGAGTGTAGACAGGTACGAGCAGTACTTC	CAWSVDRYEQYF
-	-	TRBV4-1	TRBJ1-3	TGCGCCAGCAGCCAAGCGGTCGGGAGCTCTGGAAACACCATATATTTT	CASSQAVGSSGNTIYF
-	-	TRBV28	TRBJ1-5	TGTGCCAGCAGTCCCCGTGGGGCCAGCAATCAGCCCCAGCATTTT	CASSPRGASNQPQHF
TRBD1	-	TRBV5-6	TRBJ2-5	TGTGCCAGCAGCCCCGGGACAGAAGAGACCCAGTACTTC	CASSPGTEETQYF
-	few	TRBV7-9	TRBJ1-5	TGTGCCAGCAGCTTAGGGCAGGGAGGCCAGCCCCAGCATTTT	CASSLGQGGQPQHF
TRBD2	once	TRBV7-6	TRBJ2-7	TGTGCCAGCAGCTTAGGAGGTTCTAGCGGGAGTTGGGACGAGCAGTACTTC	CASSLGGSSGSWDEQYF
TRBD1	-	TRBV4-1	TRBJ1-5	TGCGCCAGCAGCCTTGTGCACAGGGGGCTTAGCAATCAGCCCCAGCATTTT	CASSLVHRGLSNQPQHF
TRBD1	few	TRBV6-5	TRBJ1-2	TGTGCCAGCAGCGACCGCGGGGACAGCTTCTATGGCTACACCTTC	CASSDRGDSFYGYTF
TRBD1	-	TRBV6-5	TRBJ2-5	TGTGCCAGCAGTCGCGGGTGGGGGACAGGGGGCATGGTGTACTTC	CASSRGWGTGGMVYF
TRBD1	few	TRBV6-2/TRBV6-3	TRBJ1-5	TGTGCCAGCAGTTACACAGGGACAGGGAGGAGCAATCAGCCCCAGCATTTT	CASSYTGTGRSNQPQHF
-	-	TRBV27	TRBJ1-2	TGTGCCAGCAGTTTTGGGGGCGCTTTCGGCTACACCTTC	CASSFGGAFGYTF
-	-	TRBV15	TRBJ1-5	TGTGCGATTCCCAATGGGGCAGGGATTTATAGCAATCAGCCCCAGCATTTT	CAIPNGAGIYSNQPQHF
TRBD1	-	TRBV30	TRBJ1-1	TGTGCCTGGTCAAGGACCGGGACAGGGCGCACTGAAGCTTTCTTT	CAWSRTGTGRTEAFF
TRBD1	-	TRBV5-4	TRBJ1-4	TGTGCCAGCAGCTCCTTTGGACAGGGGCGGGGTGAAAAACTGTTTTTT	CASSSFGQGRGEKLFF
TRBD2	-	TRBV6-5	TRBJ2-5	TGTGCCAGCAGTTACGGTAGCGGGAGTTCAGAGACCCAGTACTTC	CASSYGSGSSETQYF